This TCR beta chain appears in the sequencing data of a study of blood T cell repertoires in COVID-19. Study in general: Italy, Spain and the United States were the sources of the convalescent and acute COVID-19 samples.

Cohort assignment relied on participant-reported clinical history. In the original workflow: Estimates of nucleated cell counts were drawn from the amplification of reference gene primers. TCRdb keeps only in-frame clones here, not all; method: immunoSEQ multiplex PCR. D and trimming come from the DNA, and the V and J calls and clone size come from that table. The repertoire holds fewer than 200,000 clones, with approximately 81% as singletons. Details on this clone: At one boundary the junction diverges from the germline segment, which might be a read error.

The clonotype originates from a woman in her forties with acute COVID-19. The sequencing sample was made of PBMCs or T cells enriched from blood (not recorded which).

CDR3: CASSQGGDRGRNPEAFF. As DNA, the CDR3 is TGTGCCAGCAGCCAAGGGGGTGACAGGGGTCGGAACCCTGAAGCTTTCTTT. The gene calls are TRBV14 and TRBJ1-1, with 8 bases matching TRBD1. Germline loops: CDR1 SGHDN, CDR2 FVKESK. The CDR3 has 17 amino acids.